The clone carrying this T cell receptor beta chain showed up just once. After constant-region reverse-primer amplification, full-length variable regions underwent semi-nested PCR with Nested Universal Primer A. TCRdb re-analysed the 5' RACE reads in MiXCR, keeping a single row per CDR3 protein. This sample yields 55,000 to 75,000 distinct CDR3 sequences, of which almost 30% are seen a single time; 2.3% belongs to the top ten. Naive CD4+ cells had CD25+ Tregs removed. The V and J ends lost 1 base and 2 bases respectively, with 12 bases between them. This CDR3 spans 15 amino acids. Germline V gives CDR1 SGHAT, CDR2 FQNNGV.

The TCR was taken from a female donor with breast cancer. Material: tumor-infiltrating naive CD4+ T cells sorted from the breast tumor. Noted subset: naive CD4+ T cells, CD4+CD45RA+CD25-. This chain joins TRBV11-2 and TRBJ2-7; the D gene is possibly TRBD2 (6 bases). The CDR3 sequence is CASSLGAGNTYEQYF. DNA for the CDR3: TGTGCCAGCAGCTTAGGGGCGGGAAACACCTACGAGCAGTACTTC.